This T cell receptor (beta chain) stems from a study of T-cell memory formation after mild COVID-19. Overall study results and limits: Mainly in CM and EM were contracting CD4+ clones; CD8+ were in EMRA. Memory cells collected pre-infection included some clones that later responded, suggesting cross-reactive memory joined.

TCR alpha and TCR beta cDNA libraries with sample barcodes and UMIs came from 5'RACE using constant-segment primers. Using its own MiXCR run on the 5' RACE reads, TCRdb lists one record per CDR3 protein. Here the sample spans about 150,000 distinct CDR3 sequences, 15% to 20% being singletons. This CDR3 comprises 14 residues. The V end was cut by 2 bases, the J end by 5 bases, with 14 bases between. The germline CDR1 and CDR2 sequences are SQVTM and ANQGSEA. On this clonotype: What it recognizes is unknown.

The gene calls are TRBV29-1 and TRBJ2-3, with TRBD2 as a possible D gene (6 bases). The clonotype originates from an adult woman who had mild COVID-19 (a few samples of this study predate the infection). Cell type and time point are not known. Specimen: PBMCs or a T cell subset sorted from them (not recorded which). CDR3 region: CSVERGPGGDTQYF. CDR3 in DNA: TGCAGCGTTGAAAGGGGCCCCGGGGGAGATACGCAGTATTTT.